The 32 T cell receptor beta chains reported below all come from one sample, sequenced in a study of Graves' ophthalmopathy and Graves' hyperthyroidism. TCR beta CDR3 regions were amplified from RNA transcripts. First-round RT-PCR used HTBI primers; second-round multiplex PCR followed. TCRdb redid the calling of the multiplex PCR reads with MiXCR, one entry per CDR3 protein. The table lists 200,000 to 250,000 distinct CDR3 sequences, less than 55% of them singletons. Sequencing input: peripheral blood. The source of these receptors is an adult man with Graves' ophthalmopathy.

A few counts support this clonotype. J is TRBJ1-2 and V is TRBV6-1; D gene unclear. The V end was cut by 5 bases, the J end by 7 bases, with 14 bases between. CDR3 length: 13 amino acids. Germline CDR1 is MNHNS and CDR2 is SASEGT. Here the CDR3 DNA reads TGTGCCAGCAGTCCCGGAAGGCGGGGTGGCTACACCTTC. Its protein is CASSPGRRGGYTF.

The chain carries TRBV7-2 and TRBJ1-2; the D gene is possibly TRBD1 (6 bases). Germline V gene sequence: CDR1 SGHTA, CDR2 FQGNSA. Trimming took 5 bases from V and 7 from J, leaving 11 bases between them. This CDR3 spans 12 amino acids. CDR3 protein: CASSLDRSGYTF. In DNA, the CDR3 is TGTGCCAGCAGCCTCGACAGGTCTGGCTACACCTTC.

The sample holds a few counts of this clonotype. The V and J genes are TRBV20-1 and TRBJ2-2; 10 bases line up with TRBD2. J lost 8 bases, V lost 3 bases, and 15 bases had no gene match. CDR1 and CDR2 from the germline V gene are DFQATT and SNEGSKA (reference sequence). The CDR3 consists of 17 residues. The CDR3 loop reads CSASGASGGEHVGELFF. The CDR3 DNA sequence: TGCAGTGCTAGTGGGGCTAGCGGGGGTGAACACGTAGGGGAGCTGTTTTTT.

In its sample, this clonotype was seen a few times. An end of the junction does not agree with germline; a read error may underlie this. The J gene is TRBJ1-4, the V gene TRBV10-3; no clear D. CDR3 length equals 14 residues. Germline CDR1 reads ENHRY; CDR2 reads SYGVKD. The CDR3 reads CASSYSSPYEKLFF. DNA for the CDR3: TGTGCCAGCAGTTACTCGTCTCCTTACGAAAAACTGTTTTTT.

This clonotype came up a few times. The rearrangement links TRBV7-2 to TRBJ2-7, with TRBD1 identical over 11 bases. This CDR3 has 15 residues. The germline CDR1 and CDR2 sequences are SGHTA and FQGNSA. The V and J ends lost 3 bases and 3 bases, in that order; junction bases with no gene match: 4. The CDR3 here is CASSFPGQGDYEQYF. The CDR3 DNA follows: TGTGCCAGCAGCTTCCCGGGACAGGGGGACTACGAGCAGTACTTC.

The J gene is TRBJ1-5, the V gene TRBV27; a possible D gene is TRBD1 (5 bases). Germline CDR1 is MNHEY and CDR2 is SMNVEV (reference sequence). This CDR3 comprises 14 residues. The V end lost 4 bases, the J end lost 4 bases, and 11 bases lay between the germline ends. The CDR3 sequence: CASSSGRPNQPQHF. The CDR3, as DNA: TGTGCCAGCAGTTCGGGACGGCCTAATCAGCCCCAGCATTTT.

This clonotype has more than one count but fewer than ten. This chain links TRBV6-4 with TRBJ1-5; TRBD1 aligns across 9 bases. J lost 7 bases, V lost 4 bases, and 5 bases had no gene match. This CDR3 is built from 14 residues. The germline V gene encodes CDR1 MRHNA and CDR2 SNTAGT. The CDR3 is CASSVQGAVQPQHF. The CDR3 region has the DNA TGTGCCAGCAGTGTACAGGGGGCGGTGCAGCCCCAGCATTTT.

The V call is TRBV29-1, the J call TRBJ1-1; 7 positions agree with TRBD1. Germline-derived CDR1 and CDR2 are SQVTM and ANQGSEA. V gave up 4 bases and J gave up 1 base; unmatched junction bases: 6. The CDR3 extends over 14 amino acids. CDR3 amino acids: CSVGAKGANTEAFF. CDR3 bases: TGCAGCGTTGGGGCAAAGGGGGCGAACACTGAAGCTTTCTTT.

The sample holds many counts of this clonotype. The rearrangement uses TRBV25-1 and TRBJ1-4; 7 bases align to TRBD1. After removal of 2 bases from V and 8 bases from J, the junction contained 8 bases not matched to a gene. The CDR3 extends over 15 amino acids. Germline V gene sequence: CDR1 MGHDK, CDR2 SYGVNS. CDR3 bases: TGTGCCAGCAGTGAACGAGGGGGCTGGGGAGAAAAACTGTTTTTT. This translates into CASSERGGWGEKLFF.

This clonotype has just a few counts. The chain is built from TRBV20-1 and TRBJ1-2; a weak D match, TRBD1 (5 bases). V lost 1 base to trimming and J lost 4 bases, with 10 bases between them. The CDR3 extends over 13 amino acids. CDR1 DFQATT and CDR2 SNEGSKA come from the germline V gene (reference sequence). CDR3 in DNA: TGCAGTGCTAGAGTGGGACCGGGCTATGGCTACACCTTC. Protein product: CSARVGPGYGYTF.

This clonotype was counted only a few times. The gene calls are TRBV29-1 and TRBJ2-5, with a possible D match to TRBD2 (7 bases). There are 12 residues in the CDR3. The V and J ends lost 5 bases and 3 bases respectively, with 10 bases between them. Germline CDR1 and CDR2: SQVTM and ANQGSEA. The CDR3 sequence is CSVRGGEETQYF. The CDR3, as DNA: TGCAGCGTTAGGGGGGGGGAAGAGACCCAGTACTTC.

This clonotype was counted only a few times. CDR3 in DNA: TGTGCCAGCAGCTTAGCGAGGGTGAGGGCAGACACTGAAGCTTTCTTT. Translation gives CASSLARVRADTEAFF. The chain is built from TRBV7-2 and TRBJ1-1; no definite D call. This CDR3 comprises 16 residues. Per germline, CDR1 SGHTA and CDR2 FQGNSA. Between the trimmed V and J ends, which lost 0 bases and 3 bases, there was a span of 14 bases.

The chain recombines TRBV7-2 with TRBJ1-2; 8 nucleotides agree with TRBD1. The V gene end was trimmed by 5 bases and the J gene end by 5 bases; junction bases not matched to a gene: 13. The germline V gene has CDR1 SGHTA and CDR2 FQGNSA. CDR3 length: 16 residues. CDR3 in DNA: TGTGCCAGCAGCCAAGATCGATCAGGGGGCGCGTATGGCTACACCTTC. Protein sequence: CASSQDRSGGAYGYTF.

The rearrangement joins TRBV12-3 or TRBV12-4 to TRBJ1-2, with no clear D. The ends were cut back, 1 base at V and 10 bases at J, with 16 bases in the middle. The CDR3 spans 14 residues. The CDR3 spells CASSLGGGFTVYTF. CDR3 in DNA: TGTGCCAGCAGTTTAGGCGGCGGCTTCACTGTCTACACCTTC.

The CDR3 sequence: CASSEYEAHYGYTF. CDR3 in DNA: TGTGCCAGCAGTGAATACGAGGCACACTATGGCTACACCTTC. V and J are TRBV6-1 and TRBJ1-2; D gene uncertain. V dropped 2 bases and J dropped 3 bases, with 10 bases sitting between them. The CDR3 extends over 14 amino acids. CDR1 MNHNS and CDR2 SASEGT come from the germline V gene.

This clonotype has a single count. The gene calls are TRBV10-3 and TRBJ2-7; D is uncertain. CDR3 size: 10 residues. The germline V gene has CDR1 ENHRY and CDR2 SYGVKD. V lost 6 bases to trimming and J lost 5 bases, with 5 bases between them. CDR3 amino acids: CAISRNEQYF. CDR3 DNA sequence: TGTGCCATCAGCAGGAACGAGCAGTACTTC.

V gene TRBV19 combines with J gene TRBJ1-5; 7 nucleotides agree with TRBD1. This CDR3 has 13 amino acids. Germline V gene sequence: CDR1 LNHDA, CDR2 SQIVND (reference sequence). V shed 6 bases, J shed 7 bases, and the junction held 6 bases outside the gene matches. The CDR3 sequence is CASSDRERQPQHF. Written as DNA, the CDR3 is TGTGCCAGTAGCGACAGGGAAAGGCAGCCCCAGCATTTT.

The table lists this clonotype with a few counts. The V gene is TRBV5-8, the J gene TRBJ2-7; a weak D match, TRBD2 (5 bases). Per the germline V gene, CDR1 is SGHTS and CDR2 is YDEGEE. Trimming pared 5 bases from V and 0 bases from J, leaving 12 bases between. CDR3 length: 14 residues. The CDR3 here is CASRPGIGSYEQYF. In nucleotides, the CDR3 is TGTGCCAGCAGGCCCGGGATCGGCTCCTACGAGCAGTACTTC.

This clonotype was seen only a few times. The chain links TRBV5-6 to TRBJ2-7; a weak D match, TRBD1 (6 bases). V was pared by 4 bases and J by 6 bases, with 14 bases between. CDR1 is SGHDT and CDR2 is YYEEEE in the germline V gene. There are 13 residues in the CDR3. The CDR3 sequence: CASSPQGIGEQYF. Here the CDR3 DNA reads TGTGCCAGCAGCCCACAGGGAATCGGCGAGCAGTACTTC.

This chain links TRBV20-1 with TRBJ1-2; D gene uncertain. This CDR3 is built from 15 residues. The V gene's germline CDR1 is DFQATT and CDR2 SNEGSKA (reference sequence). The germline V and J ends were trimmed by 0 bases and 4 bases, with 15 bases remaining between them. The CDR3 protein is CSARDLQTRSYGYTF. The CDR3 DNA reads TGCAGTGCTAGAGACCTCCAGACACGGAGCTATGGCTACACCTTC.

This clonotype has just a few counts. This rearrangement joins TRBV5-8 to TRBJ1-2, with 8 bases matching TRBD1. Germline V gene sequence: CDR1 SGHTS, CDR2 YDEGEE. With 4 bases clipped from V and 6 bases from J, the junction kept 8 bases outside the gene matches. The CDR3 covers 14 residues. The CDR3 is CASSDRGEVDGYTF. The CDR3 region has the DNA TGTGCCAGCAGCGACAGGGGAGAGGTGGATGGCTACACCTTC.

The rearrangement joins TRBV7-2 to TRBJ1-1, with D tentatively TRBD1 (6 bases). V was cut by 4 bases and J by 5 bases, with 11 bases left in between. Germline-derived CDR1 and CDR2 are SGHTA and FQGNSA. The CDR3 totals 13 residues. The CDR3 loop is CASSWAGATEAFF. The CDR3 DNA is TGTGCCAGCAGCTGGGCAGGGGCGACTGAAGCTTTCTTT. Combining the CDR3 with reference TRBV7-2 and TRBJ1-1 gives the whole variable domain GAGVSQSPSNKVTEKGKDVELRCDPISGHTALYWYRQSLGQGLEFLIYFQGNSAPDKSGLPSDRFSAERTGGSVSTLTIQRTQQEDSAVYLCASSWAGATEAFFGQGTRLTVV.

V usage is TRBV5-1 and J usage is TRBJ1-5; TRBD1 aligns across 7 bases. V trimming: 3 bases; J trimming: 1 base; junction bases outside the gene matches: 4. The CDR3 is made up of 15 amino acids. CDR1 and CDR2 (germline): SGHRS, YFSETQ. DNA of the CDR3: TGCGCCAGCAGCTCAGCAGGGGGAAGCAATCAGCCCCAGCATTTT. This gives the protein CASSSAGGSNQPQHF.

This chain connects TRBV7-9 to TRBJ2-7, with 9 bases identical to TRBD1. The CDR3 runs to 16 residues. CDR1 is SEHNR, CDR2 FQNEAQ, per germline (reference sequence). Trimming took 1 base from V and 3 from J; bases not matched to a gene: 7. CDR3 protein: CASSLEPGQGGYEQYF. The CDR3 coding sequence is TGTGCCAGCAGCTTAGAGCCGGGACAGGGAGGCTACGAGCAGTACTTC.

This clonotype appeared once. V usage is TRBV29-1 and J usage is TRBJ2-7; TRBD2 matches at 7 bases. The DNA matches TRBJ2-5 better at its end, which makes the J call doubtful. The CDR3 is 15 residues long. CDR1 and CDR2 (germline): SQVTM, ANQGSEA. The CDR3 loop reads CSVAGGLGGQETQYF. CDR3 nucleotide sequence: TGCAGCGTTGCGGGCGGACTCGGGGGGCAAGAGACCCAGTACTTC.

This chain joins TRBV14 and TRBJ2-7; D gene uncertain. This CDR3 is built from 15 residues. Trimming pared 1 base from V and 3 bases from J, leaving 13 bases between. Germline CDR1 SGHDN, CDR2 FVKESK. The CDR3 here is CASSQALRTLYEQYF. CDR3 DNA sequence: TGTGCCAGCAGCCAAGCTTTACGGACCCTCTACGAGCAGTACTTC.

The V gene is TRBV2, the J gene TRBJ2-5; 10 bases are shared with TRBD2. CDR1 and CDR2 (germline): SNHLY, FYNNEI. This CDR3 has 14 amino acids. Losses at the gene ends were 8 bases for V and 5 bases for J; bases not matched to a gene: 8. CDR3 residues: CASGGGTSEETQYF. The CDR3 coding sequence is TGTGCCAGCGGGGGAGGGACTAGCGAGGAGACCCAGTACTTC.

The DNA for the CDR3 is TGTGCCAGCAGCCGGGACAGCGTCTACGAGCAGTACTTC. The encoded protein is CASSRDSVYEQYF. J is TRBJ2-7 and V is TRBV2; TRBD1 aligns across 7 bases. Germline-derived CDR1 and CDR2 are SNHLY and FYNNEI. Trimming at V came to 6 bases and at J to 3 bases, leaving 5 bases not matched to a gene. The CDR3 is made up of 13 amino acids.

V gene TRBV9 combines with J gene TRBJ2-7; 11 nucleotides agree with TRBD2. In germline, CDR1 is SGDLS, CDR2 YYNGEE. V lost 3 bases to trimming and J lost 0 bases; unmatched junction nucleotides: 2. CDR3 length equals 15 residues. CDR3 region: CASSGTSGSSYEQYF. CDR3 DNA: TGTGCCAGCAGCGGTACTAGCGGGAGCTCCTACGAGCAGTACTTC.

The chain employs TRBV25-1 and TRBJ2-7; D is unresolved. CDR3 length: 13 amino acids. Trimming removed 1 base at V and 5 bases at J, with 9 bases between. Germline V gene data show CDR1 as MGHDK and CDR2 as SYGVNS. CDR3 DNA: TGTGCCAGCAGTGAATTACCCCGAAACGAGCAGTACTTC. Translated, it gives CASSELPRNEQYF.

This clonotype has just a few counts. The rearrangement uses TRBV20-1 and TRBJ1-3, with 8 bases that match TRBD1. CDR3 length: 18 residues. The V gene's germline CDR1 is DFQATT and CDR2 SNEGSKA (reference sequence). Trimming at V came to 3 bases and at J to 0 bases, leaving 13 bases not matched to a gene. CDR3 DNA sequence: TGCAGTGCTAGTCAGCCTGGGACAGGAAAAACCTCTGGAAACACCATATATTTT. Its translation is CSASQPGTGKTSGNTIYF.

This clonotype has only one observation. The V gene is TRBV5-1, the J gene TRBJ2-7; the D call may be TRBD1 or TRBD2 (5 bases each). This CDR3 has 14 residues. From germline, CDR1 is SGHRS and CDR2 YFSETQ. V was pared by 2 bases and J by 6 bases, with 15 bases between. As DNA, the CDR3 is TGCGCCAGCAGCTTCGGGACGGGGACGGGCGAGCAGTACTTC. It yields the protein CASSFGTGTGEQYF.